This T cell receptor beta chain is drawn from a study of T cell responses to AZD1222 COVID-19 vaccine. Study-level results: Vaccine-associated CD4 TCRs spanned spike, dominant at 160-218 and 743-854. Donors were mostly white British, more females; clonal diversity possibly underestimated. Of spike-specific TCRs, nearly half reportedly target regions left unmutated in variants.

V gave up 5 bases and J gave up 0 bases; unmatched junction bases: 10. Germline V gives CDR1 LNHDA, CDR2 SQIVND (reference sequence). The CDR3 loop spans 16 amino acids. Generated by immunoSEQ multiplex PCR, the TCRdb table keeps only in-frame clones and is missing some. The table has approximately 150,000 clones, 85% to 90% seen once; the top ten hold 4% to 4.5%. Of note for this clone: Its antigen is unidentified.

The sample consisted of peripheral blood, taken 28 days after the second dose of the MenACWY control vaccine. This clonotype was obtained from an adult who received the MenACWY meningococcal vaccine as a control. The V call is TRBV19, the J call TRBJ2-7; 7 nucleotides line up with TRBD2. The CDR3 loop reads CASSAAGTTYSYEQYF. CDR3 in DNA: TGTGCCAGTAGTGCGGCCGGGACTACGTACTCCTACGAGCAGTACTTC.